The 24 T cell receptor beta chains below were found in one sample sequenced in a study of OX40 agonist ivuxolimab in advanced cancers. Some clones are missing from TCRdb's copy, which holds only in-frame ones; the method was immunoSEQ multiplex PCR. The sample holds under 75,000 clones, about 89% seen once. The specimen comprised CD4+ or CD8+ T cells sorted from blood, sampled in a trial of the OX40 agonist ivuxolimab. These receptors came from an adult with an advanced solid tumor such as melanoma, head and neck, liver or kidney cancer.

The J gene is TRBJ1-4, the V gene TRBV2, with 7 bases that match TRBD1. The CDR3 sequence is 15 residues long. The J segment lost 0 bases and the V segment lost 3 bases, leaving 1 base of the junction unmatched. Per the germline V gene, CDR1 is SNHLY and CDR2 is FYNNEI. The CDR3 nucleotides read TGTGCCAGCAGTGAGCAGGGGGCAACTAATGAAAAACTGTTTTTT. Translating it yields CASSEQGATNEKLFF.

The V gene is TRBV30, the J gene TRBJ2-1, with a tentative D call TRBD2 (6 bases). The CDR3 consists of 11 residues. V gave up 8 bases and J gave up 9 bases, with 14 bases separating them. The germline gives CDR1 GTSNPN, CDR2 SVGIG (reference sequence). CDR3 loop: CAAGRGAEQFF. For the CDR3, the DNA is TGTGCCGCGGGGCGCGGGGCTGAGCAGTTCTTC.

The chain recombines TRBV11-2 with TRBJ1-2, with D uncertain. Germline V gene data show CDR1 as SGHAT and CDR2 as FQNNGV. The ends were cut back, 3 bases at V and 8 bases at J, with 16 bases in the middle. This CDR3 has 14 amino acids. The CDR3: CASSFGAEAGGYTF. The CDR3 DNA reads as TGTGCCAGCAGCTTTGGAGCAGAGGCGGGGGGCTACACCTTC.

V is TRBV29-1 and J is TRBJ2-3; D gene ambiguous. Deletions cut 1 base from V and 2 bases from J, with 7 bases between. Germline V gene data show CDR1 as SQVTM and CDR2 as ANQGSEA. The CDR3 has 13 residues. CDR3 DNA sequence: TGCAGCGTTGAAGCACTGAACACAGATACGCAGTATTTT. Translating gives CSVEALNTDTQYF.

The chain uses TRBV20-1 and TRBJ2-5, with 7 nucleotides matching TRBD2. The germline gives CDR1 DFQATT, CDR2 SNEGSKA (reference sequence). The CDR3 contains 11 residues. The trim removed 6 bases at V and 3 bases at J, leaving 1 base unmatched. The CDR3 region is CSAAGKETQYF. The CDR3 nucleotides read TGCAGTGCAGCGGGGAAAGAGACCCAGTACTTC.

This rearrangement joins TRBV19 to TRBJ1-1, with D maybe TRBD1 (6 bases). Germline CDR1 and CDR2: LNHDA and SQIVND (reference sequence). Trimming left V 1 base short and J 7 bases short, with 16 bases between. The length of the CDR3 is 15 residues. The CDR3 region is CASSIGGQQGFEAFF. The DNA for the CDR3 is TGTGCCAGTAGTATAGGCGGACAACAGGGCTTTGAAGCTTTCTTT.

This chain joins TRBV15 and TRBJ1-5; TRBD1 is a possible D gene (6 bases). Germline V gene sequence: CDR1 LNHNV, CDR2 YYDKDF (reference sequence). V was trimmed by 2 bases and J by 12 bases, leaving 11 bases between them. The CDR3 has 12 amino acids. The CDR3 reads CATSRSGQSQHF. CDR3 bases: TGTGCCACCAGCAGATCTGGACAGAGCCAGCATTTT.

The chain joins TRBV6-1 to TRBJ2-5; TRBD2 agrees at 8 bases. The CDR3 length is 15 residues. Germline CDR1 is MNHNS and CDR2 is SASEGT. J was trimmed by 1 base and V by 4 bases; bases with no gene match: 5. The DNA for the CDR3 is TGTGCCAGCAGTGCCTTGCGGGGGGCCCAAGAGACCCAGTACTTC. As protein: CASSALRGAQETQYF.

The chain combines TRBV7-2 with TRBJ2-3, with D perhaps assigned TRBD1 or TRBD2 (7 bases each). The CDR3 spans 16 residues. Germline V lookup: CDR1 SGHTA, CDR2 FQGNSA. Trimming removed 2 bases at V and 4 bases at J, with 16 bases between. The CDR3, as DNA: TGTGCCAGCAGCTTAAGTTCCCCAGGGGGGGCAGATACGCAGTATTTT. Protein: CASSLSSPGGADTQYF.

The chain is built from TRBV6-5 and TRBJ2-7; perhaps TRBD2 as D (6 bases). V gave up 0 bases and J gave up 1 base, with 10 bases separating them. Per the germline V gene, CDR1 is MNHEY and CDR2 is SVGAGI. The CDR3 runs to 15 residues. This CDR3 is CASSYSEGGSYEQYF. The CDR3 nucleotides are TGTGCCAGCAGTTACTCGGAGGGAGGATCCTACGAGCAGTACTTC.

This chain connects TRBV18 to TRBJ1-1; TRBD1 aligns across 9 bases. Unmatched junction bases numbered 10, after V lost 6 bases and J lost 5 bases. This CDR3 is 15 amino acids long. CDR1 and CDR2 from the germline V gene are KGHSH and LQKENI. In nucleotides, the CDR3 is TGTGCCAGCTCGCCTAAACAGGGGGCAGGGACTGAAGCTTTCTTT. It specifies CASSPKQGAGTEAFF.

This chain connects TRBV27 to TRBJ1-1; D not resolved. This CDR3 is built from 14 residues. Trimming took 0 bases from V and 0 from J, leaving 5 bases between them. CDR1 is MNHEY, CDR2 SMNVEV, per germline (reference sequence). The CDR3: CASSLSPMNTEAFF. The CDR3 region has the DNA TGTGCCAGCAGTTTATCCCCCATGAACACTGAAGCTTTCTTT.

V gene TRBV6-6 combines with J gene TRBJ2-1, with 10 bases lining up with TRBD1. The CDR3 loop spans 16 amino acids. The junction had 14 bases not matched to a gene; V was cut back by 9 bases and J by 6 bases. Germline V lookup: CDR1 MNHNY, CDR2 SVGAGI (reference sequence). The CDR3 DNA reads TGTGCCAGACCACCTAAACCGGGACAGGGGTCCAATGAGCAGTTCTTC. Amino acid sequence: CARPPKPGQGSNEQFF.

The chain links TRBV7-6 to TRBJ1-3, with TRBD1 identical over 11 bases. The CDR3 is 14 residues long. Germline values: CDR1 SGHVS, CDR2 FNYEAQ. With 5 bases clipped from V and 8 bases from J, the junction kept 5 bases outside the gene matches. CDR3 nucleotides: TGTGCCAGCAGCCAAGGACAGGGGGCGGACACCATATATTTT. It translates to CASSQGQGADTIYF.

The chain links TRBV7-9 to TRBJ2-1, with a possible D match to TRBD1 (7 bases). Germline V gene sequence: CDR1 SEHNR, CDR2 FQNEAQ (reference sequence). CDR3 length: 14 amino acids. V lost 5 bases and J 6 bases, leaving 14 bases between the germline ends. CDR3 coding DNA: TGTGCCAGCAGCCCGAACAGGGGAGGCAATGAGCAGTTCTTC. Translating gives CASSPNRGGNEQFF.

The V and J genes are TRBV29-1 and TRBJ2-5; D unresolved. There are 11 residues in the CDR3. Germline assignment: CDR1 SQVTM and CDR2 ANQGSEA. Trimming removed 6 bases from V and 5 bases from J, with 10 bases in between. The CDR3 sequence is CSVVVGETQYF. In DNA form, the CDR3 reads TGCAGCGTAGTGGTGGGCGAGACCCAGTACTTC.

This chain joins TRBV5-5 and TRBJ1-5; D gene uncertain. CDR3 size: 13 residues. CDR1 and CDR2 from the germline V gene are SGHKS and YYEKEE (reference sequence). V was cut by 2 bases and J by 0 bases, with 3 bases left in between. CDR3 protein: CASSLHSNQPQHF. The CDR3 bases are TGTGCCAGCAGCTTACATAGCAATCAGCCCCAGCATTTT.

This chain uses TRBV6-1 with TRBJ1-3, with D uncertain. V lost 5 bases, J lost 8 bases, and 7 bases lay in between. This CDR3 is 11 amino acids long. CDR1 is MNHNS, CDR2 SASEGT, per germline. The CDR3 DNA is TGTGCCAGCAGTTACGCAGACACCATATATTTT. This gives the protein CASSYADTIYF.

The chain is built from TRBV2 and TRBJ2-4; possible D gene TRBD1, 7 bases. This CDR3 region has 16 residues. V was shortened by 1 base and J by 0 bases, with 10 bases between the two germline ends. Per the germline V gene, CDR1 is SNHLY and CDR2 is FYNNEI. CDR3 coding DNA: TGTGCCAGCAGTGAAGACAGGGGACTAGCCAAAAACATTCAGTACTTC. Encoded protein: CASSEDRGLAKNIQYF.

This chain joins TRBV6-1 and TRBJ2-7; TRBD2 matches 13 bases. Losses at the gene ends were 4 bases for V and 4 bases for J; bases not matched to a gene: 4. The CDR3 totals 15 residues. Germline V gene sequence: CDR1 MNHNS, CDR2 SASEGT. The CDR3, as DNA: TGTGCCAGCAGTGGCCCGGGACTAGCGGGGTACGAGCAGTACTTC. Its translation: CASSGPGLAGYEQYF.

The J gene is TRBJ1-2, the V gene TRBV11-2; TRBD1 is a possible D gene (5 bases). This CDR3 comprises 12 residues. CDR1 is SGHAT, CDR2 FQNNGV, per germline. V lost 3 bases, J lost 8 bases, and 10 bases lay in between. CDR3 region: CASSLSQGGYTF. The CDR3 bases are TGTGCCAGCAGCTTGTCCCAGGGAGGCTACACCTTC.

The chain couples TRBV27 to TRBJ2-2; 14 bases are shared with TRBD2. CDR1 and CDR2 (germline): MNHEY, SMNVEV (reference sequence). The J segment lost 4 bases and the V segment lost 3 bases, leaving 7 bases of the junction unmatched. The CDR3 length is 18 residues. The CDR3 DNA follows: TGTGCCAGCAGTTTCCGGACTAGCGGGAGGCCGAGCACCGGGGAGCTGTTTTTT. Protein product: CASSFRTSGRPSTGELFF.

The rearrangement links TRBV7-2 to TRBJ1-3, with a possible D match to TRBD1 (6 bases). V lost 5 bases and J 2 bases, leaving 10 bases between the germline ends. The length of the CDR3 is 14 residues. Germline V gene lookup returns CDR1 SGHTA and CDR2 FQGNSA. The CDR3 spells CASSPPGAGNTIYF. The DNA of the CDR3 is TGTGCCAGCAGCCCTCCAGGGGCTGGAAACACCATATATTTT.

V gene TRBV6-5 combines with J gene TRBJ1-5, with 8 bases matching TRBD1. Germline V lookup: CDR1 MNHEY, CDR2 SVGAGI. The V segment lost 5 bases and the J segment 9 bases; nucleotides outside the gene matches: 9. This CDR3 spans 14 amino acids. The CDR3 sequence: CASSPGTGRRPQHF. The CDR3, as DNA: TGTGCCAGCAGTCCCGGGACAGGCCGTCGGCCCCAGCATTTT.